Sequencing of this T cell receptor beta chain was carried out in a study of response to subunit inactivated influenza vaccine. This clonotype was seen only a few times. What it binds is unknown. From the RT-PCR reads, TCRdb called clonotypes with MiXCR, one entry per CDR3 protein. The table lists about 520,000 distinct CDR3 sequences, 25% of them singletons. Whole-study findings and limits: New T cells are recruited in small numbers by each seasonal influenza vaccination, according to the authors' suggestion.

V was shortened by 5 bases and J by 8 bases, with 16 bases between the two germline ends. CDR1 SGHTA and CDR2 FQGNSA come from the germline V gene. The CDR3 is 14 amino acids. The TCR sequence derives from a man aged 50-59 years who received an inactivated influenza vaccine. The genes are TRBV7-2 and TRBJ2-4; D gene uncertain. Sequences were derived from CD4+ T cells sorted from PBMCs, sampled about 5 days after vaccination. This CDR3 reads CASSVNYGSDIQYF. The CDR3 DNA follows: TGTGCCAGCAGCGTTAACTACGGGTCGGACATTCAGTACTTC.